These 11 T cell receptor beta chains were all obtained from the same sample, sequenced in a study of HIV-infected patients and healthy controls. One entry per CDR3 protein, called by TCRdb with MiXCR from the 5' RACE reads. The table lists about 64,000 distinct CDR3 sequences, about 19% of them singletons. The sample taken for sequencing was CD4+ T cells from blood. The receptors here all came from a human donor in good health.

Remarks on this clonotype: An end of the junction differs from the germline gene, which may be a read error. The chain employs TRBV18 and TRBJ1-1; D might be TRBD1 (5 bases). The CDR3 consists of 15 residues. The germline V gene has CDR1 KGHSH and CDR2 LQKENI. This CDR3 is CASSPPSGWNSEAFF. The CDR3 DNA reads as TGTGCCAGCTCACCACCCTCAGGGTGGAACTCTGAAGCTTTCTTT.

At least ten counts were recorded for this clonotype. The chain employs TRBV3-1 and TRBJ2-1; no clear D gene. Germline CDR1 LGHDT, CDR2 YNNKEL (reference sequence). The CDR3 consists of 12 residues. Trimming removed 0 bases from V and 4 bases from J, with 1 base in between. The CDR3 DNA sequence: TGTGCCAGCAGCCAAGAGTACAATGAGCAGTTCTTC. Protein sequence: CASSQEYNEQFF.

This clonotype was seen only a few times. The V and J genes are TRBV7-8 and TRBJ1-1, with 11 positions matching TRBD1. Germline CDR1 reads SGHVS; CDR2 reads FQNEAQ. V gave up 4 bases and J gave up 7 bases; unmatched junction bases: 8. The CDR3 loop spans 15 amino acids. Written as DNA, the CDR3 is TGTGCCAGCAGCTGGCGCCGGGACAGGGGGAGTGAAGCTTTCTTT. This encodes CASSWRRDRGSEAFF.

This clonotype was found many times. The chain joins TRBV20-1 to TRBJ2-1, with D possibly matching TRBD1 (7 bases). Trimming removed 5 bases from V and 5 bases from J, with 13 bases in between. CDR3 length: 13 amino acids. From germline, CDR1 is DFQATT and CDR2 SNEGSKA (reference sequence). CDR3 sequence: CSAAGQPDNEQFF. The CDR3 nucleotides are TGCAGTGCTGCGGGACAGCCAGACAATGAGCAGTTCTTC.

This chain uses TRBV7-6 with TRBJ2-3; D is perhaps TRBD1 (5 bases). Germline V CDR1 and CDR2: SGHVS, FNYEAQ. V was clipped by 5 bases and J by 9 bases, with 30 bases between them. The CDR3 has 18 residues. CDR3 sequence (DNA): TGTGCCAGCAGCCCGGAACCCTCAGGGTTTGTGGAAAGTCAAACGCAGTATTTT. Translating it yields CASSPEPSGFVESQTQYF.

There are a few counts of this clonotype. This chain links TRBV9 with TRBJ1-2; D perhaps matches TRBD1 (5 bases). The CDR3 contains 12 residues. Germline lookup yields CDR1 SGDLS and CDR2 YYNGEE. Between the trimmed V and J ends, which lost 3 bases and 4 bases, there was a span of 7 bases. The CDR3: CASSGGVYGYTF. The CDR3 nucleotides are TGTGCCAGCAGCGGAGGGGTCTATGGCTACACCTTC.

Judged by abundance, this clonotype is medium-sized. The chain recombines TRBV14 with TRBJ1-1, with unresolved D. This CDR3 has 13 amino acids. Germline values: CDR1 SGHDN, CDR2 FVKESK. Trimming took off 3 bases at V and 0 bases at J, with 5 bases between the two ends. As DNA, the CDR3 is TGTGCCAGCAGCCATAGTATGAACACTGAAGCTTTCTTT. This translates into CASSHSMNTEAFF.

This clonotype was seen a few times. V usage is TRBV2 and J usage is TRBJ1-3; D is unclear. Trimming cost V 5 bases and J 4 bases, with 3 bases left between them. This CDR3 has 11 amino acids. CDR1 is SNHLY, CDR2 FYNNEI, per germline. CDR3 sequence (DNA): TGTGCCAGCAGTCCCGGAAACACCATATATTTT. Translation: CASSPGNTIYF. Full variable domain (missing parts from reference TRBV2 and TRBJ1-3): EPEVTQTPSHQVTQMGQEVILRCVPISNHLYFYWYRQILGQKVEFLVSFYNNEISEKSEIFDDQFSVERPDGSNFTLKIRSTKLEDSAMYFCASSPGNTIYFGEGSWLTVV.

This chain connects TRBV6-2 or TRBV6-3 to TRBJ1-1; possible D gene TRBD1, 6 bases. CDR3 size: 15 residues. CDR1 and CDR2 (germline): MNHEY, SVGEGT. Trimming removed 6 bases at V and 1 base at J, with 15 bases between. The CDR3 spells CASRYRTVRNTEAFF. The CDR3, as DNA: TGTGCCAGCAGATATCGGACAGTTCGGAACACTGAAGCTTTCTTT.

This clonotype was counted a single time. This chain connects TRBV29-1 to TRBJ2-5, with D possibly matching TRBD2 (6 bases). This CDR3 comprises 14 residues. Trimming shortened V by 4 bases and J by 2 bases, and 14 bases separated the two germline ends. Germline CDR1 and CDR2: SQVTM and ANQGSEA. The CDR3 sequence is CSVVRAGGQETQYF. CDR3 coding DNA: TGCAGCGTTGTTAGAGCGGGCGGTCAAGAGACCCAGTACTTC.

V gene TRBV12-3 or TRBV12-4 combines with J gene TRBJ1-1, with 12 nucleotides matching TRBD1. V shed 3 bases and J 11 bases; nucleotides not matched to a gene: 13. The CDR3 is 16 amino acids. Here the CDR3 DNA reads TGTGCCAGCAGTTTTTCTCCGGGACAGGGGGCGTCAGATGCTTTCTTT. Translating it yields CASSFSPGQGASDAFF.